This T cell receptor beta chain was sequenced during a study of blood T cell repertoires in COVID-19. Background on the study: The study drew acute and convalescent COVID-19 samples from the United States, Italy and Spain.

Authors' data handling: Amplification with reference gene primers provided the estimates of nucleated cell counts. Only in-frame clones appear in the TCRdb table, and some are missing; sequencing was by immunoSEQ multiplex PCR. V, J and clone size are taken as reported in that table, and D and trimming were inferred from the DNA itself. Here the sample spans roughly 66,000 clones, 65% to 90% being singletons. The CDR3 spans 14 residues. The ends were cut back, 5 bases at V and 0 bases at J, with 8 bases in the middle. The V gene's germline CDR1 is LNHNV and CDR2 YYDKDF (reference sequence). The chain uses TRBV15 and TRBJ1-5, with D possibly being TRBD1 (5 bases). The sample taken for sequencing was peripheral blood. The source of this sequence is a man between 60 and 70 years old with acute or convalescent COVID-19. The chain's CDR3 is CATSRGYSNQPQHF. CDR3 bases: TGTGCCACCAGCCGGGGGTATAGCAATCAGCCCCAGCATTTT.